This T cell receptor (beta chain) comes out of a study of OX40 agonist ivuxolimab in advanced cancers. Study summary: Hepatocellular carcinoma, melanoma, renal cell or head and neck cancer affected the dose-escalation patients. Study observations and caveats: Among the least clonally expanded were partial responders at 0.1-3.0 mg/kg.

The CDR3 length is 15 residues. The germline gives CDR1 SGHTA, CDR2 FQGNSA. Deletions cut 5 bases from V and 0 bases from J, with 13 bases between. Concerning this clone: Its specificity is not known.

The assay was immunoSEQ multiplex PCR, and TCRdb's table has in-frame clones only and misses some. The sample contains just under 85,000 clones, less than 85% of which appear only once. The input for sequencing was CD4+ or CD8+ T cells sorted from blood, taken in a trial of the OX40 agonist ivuxolimab. This clonotype was sampled from an adult with an advanced solid tumor such as melanoma, head and neck, liver or kidney cancer. This rearrangement joins TRBV7-2 to TRBJ1-2; no firm D call. CDR3 DNA sequence: TGTGCCAGCAGCCCTTTGGCAGGTTCTAACTATGGCTACACCTTC. Its protein product is CASSPLAGSNYGYTF.